One sample yielded the 3 T cell receptor beta chains listed below, sequenced in a study of T cell responses to AZD1222 COVID-19 vaccine. Using immunoSEQ multiplex PCR, the repertoire was profiled, and TCRdb retains in-frame clones only, with some absent. Of approximately 150,000 clones in the sample, roughly 91% are singletons; the top ten hold around 4.7%. The sequencing here drew on peripheral blood, taken on day 0 of AZD1222 vaccination. The receptors derive from an adult in good health.

The chain has TRBV27 and TRBJ2-7, with D perhaps TRBD1 or TRBD2 (7 bases each). The V and J ends lost 2 bases and 9 bases respectively, with 17 bases between them. The CDR3 is made up of 14 amino acids. CDR1 is MNHEY, CDR2 SMNVEV, per germline (reference sequence). CDR3 residues: CASSLGRGGLVQYF. The CDR3 DNA is TGTGCCAGCAGTTTAGGCAGGGGGGGCCTAGTGCAGTACTTC.

This clone was observed a single time. CDR3 DNA sequence: TGTGCCAGCAGCTATCTCGCCGGAGATACGCAGTATTTT. It yields the protein CASSYLAGDTQYF. The chain carries TRBV7-2 and TRBJ2-3; no clear D gene. The CDR3 runs 13 residues. Germline CDR1 and CDR2: SGHTA and FQGNSA. The V end was cut by 4 bases, the J end by 5 bases, with 10 bases between.

This clone has a single count. The rearrangement links TRBV13 to TRBJ2-3; 8 bases fit TRBD2. V was pared by 8 bases and J by 2 bases, with 15 bases of the junction left unmatched. The CDR3 has 17 residues. Germline CDR1 PRHDT, CDR2 FYEKMQ (reference sequence). CDR3 DNA sequence: TGTGCCAGCGCTCAGGGTCGGGCGGGGGGATACACAGATACGCAGTATTTT. This encodes CASAQGRAGGYTDTQYF.